These T cell receptor beta chains were read from a single sample in a study of molecular identifiers for immune sequencing clone quantification. Using its own MiXCR run on the PCR reads, TCRdb lists one record per CDR3 protein. The sample gives about 510,000 distinct CDR3 sequences, about 20% of which show up once; about 0.8% is in the top ten. Sequenced sample: naive CD8+ T cells from blood, with Jurkat cell RNA spiked in. The receptors were gathered from a human donor in good health. Some libraries in this study had Jurkat cell RNA spiked in. Each CDR3 is given with its conserved first and last residue. A D gene is named only where the DNA matches it firmly.

j_gene	v_gene	d_gene	CDR3aa
TRBJ2-7	TRBV4-2	-	CASRGLGAYEQYF
TRBJ1-1	TRBV12-3/TRBV12-4	-	CASSPGAAVTEAFF
TRBJ2-7	TRBV4-3	-	CASSLERTGLYEQYF
TRBJ1-1	TRBV6-2/TRBV6-3	-	CASSFDITGGGTEAFF
TRBJ1-5	TRBV2	TRBD1	CASRPGTGLSSQPQHF
TRBJ2-5	TRBV29-1	TRBD2	CSVGVTSGSQETQYF
TRBJ2-3	TRBV28	TRBD2	CASSRGLAGVGTDTQYF
TRBJ2-3	TRBV12-3/TRBV12-4	-	CASSPGQSLGTQYF
TRBJ2-7	TRBV12-3/TRBV12-4	TRBD1	CASSTYRGNEQYF
TRBJ2-2	TRBV6-5	-	CASSSFMNTGELFF
TRBJ2-7	TRBV6-1	-	CASRDAVGDEQYF
TRBJ2-7	TRBV7-6	-	CASSLYPPGVSYEQYF
TRBJ2-3	TRBV20-1	TRBD2	CSASPLYRLAGGPGTDTQYF
TRBJ1-2	TRBV6-5	-	CASSYTAQDRPRPYGCTF
TRBJ1-6	TRBV4-1	TRBD1	CASSQGQGSALHF
TRBJ2-1	TRBV24-1	-	CATSEPGLVANEQFF
TRBJ2-7	TRBV27	-	CASTPLGARYEQYF
TRBJ2-7	TRBV20-1	-	CSASPWDPRSYEQYF
TRBJ1-1	TRBV19	TRBD1	CASSEQGAISEAFF
TRBJ1-4	TRBV28	-	CASSFRNQGEKLSF
TRBJ2-7	TRBV27	-	CASSWSGTYEQYF
TRBJ2-7	TRBV20-1	TRBD1	CSAISPPGQSYEQYF
TRBJ2-1	TRBV4-3	TRBD1	CASSKLTGYNEQFF
TRBJ2-2	TRBV3-1	-	CASSQDELGQNTGELFF
TRBJ1-1	TRBV23-1	-	CASSHHGENTEAFF
TRBJ2-5	TRBV12-3/TRBV12-4	-	CASSWRVGQETQYF
TRBJ2-4	TRBV12-3/TRBV12-4	TRBD2	CASGVAGIAKNIQYF